The source of this T cell receptor (beta chain) is a study of CD8+ T cells in alopecia areata. On the study more broadly: Tofacitinib ran for 6 to 18 months before 6 months off drug.

Trimming cost V 6 bases and J 0 bases, with 14 bases left between them. CDR1 and CDR2 from the germline V gene are SGDLS and YYNGEE. The CDR3 has 15 residues. Whole-study findings and limits: Patients showed less clear TCR sequence sharing than mice, possibly partly because of HLA diversity.

RNA extraction was followed by reverse transcription into cDNA, which acted as the sequencing template. Assay used: immunoSEQ multiplex PCR; TCRdb lists only in-frame clones, some missing. Here the sample spans 120,000 or so clones, approximately 53% being singletons. Peripheral blood and lesional scalp punch biopsies were taken from alopecia areata patients. To note about this clone: Its antigen is still unknown.

Sequencing used CD4+ T cells sorted from blood, obtained at week 0. The receptor was derived from a human donor with alopecia areata. V gene TRBV9 combines with J gene TRBJ2-3; D is perhaps TRBD2 (5 bases). The CDR3 DNA is TGTGCCAGCACGAGGGCAGGCCTAAGCACAGATACGCAGTATTTT. Translation: CASTRAGLSTDTQYF. Full variable domain (rest looked up from reference TRBV9 and TRBJ2-3): DSGVTQTPKHLITATGQRVTLRCSPRSGDLSVYWYQQSLDQGLQFLIQYYNGEERAKGNILERFSAQQFPDLHSELNLSSLELGDSALYFCASTRAGLSTDTQYFGPGTRLTVL.